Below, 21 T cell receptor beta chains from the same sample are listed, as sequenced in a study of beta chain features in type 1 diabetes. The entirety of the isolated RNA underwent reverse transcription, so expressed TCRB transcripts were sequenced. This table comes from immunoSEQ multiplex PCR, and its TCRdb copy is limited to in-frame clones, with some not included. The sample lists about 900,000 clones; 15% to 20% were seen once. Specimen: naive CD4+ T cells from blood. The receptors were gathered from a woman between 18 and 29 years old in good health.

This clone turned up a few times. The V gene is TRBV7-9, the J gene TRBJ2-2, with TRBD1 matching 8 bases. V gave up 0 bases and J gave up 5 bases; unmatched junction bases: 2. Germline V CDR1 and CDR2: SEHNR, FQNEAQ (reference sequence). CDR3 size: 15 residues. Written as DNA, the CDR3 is TGTGCCAGCAGCTTAGCGACAGGGGTTACCGGGGAGCTGTTTTTT. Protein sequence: CASSLATGVTGELFF.

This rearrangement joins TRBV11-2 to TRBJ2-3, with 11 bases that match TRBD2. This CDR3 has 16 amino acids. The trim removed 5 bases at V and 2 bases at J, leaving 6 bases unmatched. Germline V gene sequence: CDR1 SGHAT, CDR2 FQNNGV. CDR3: CASSPRLAGLTDTQYF. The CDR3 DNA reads TGTGCCAGCAGCCCTCGACTAGCGGGACTCACAGATACGCAGTATTTT.

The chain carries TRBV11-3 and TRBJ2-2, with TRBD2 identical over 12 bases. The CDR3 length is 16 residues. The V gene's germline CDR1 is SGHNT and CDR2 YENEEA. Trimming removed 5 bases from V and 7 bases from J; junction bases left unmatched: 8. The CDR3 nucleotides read TGTGCCAGCAGCCTACTAGCGGGAGGTCGCGGCGGGGAGCTGTTTTTT. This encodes CASSLLAGGRGGELFF. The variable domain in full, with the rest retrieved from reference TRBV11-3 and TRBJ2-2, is EAGVVQSPRYKIIEKKQPVAFWCNPISGHNTLYWYLQNLGQGPELLIRYENEEAVDDSQLPKDRFSAERLKGVDSTLKIQPAELGDSAVYLCASSLLAGGRGGELFFGEGSRLTVL.

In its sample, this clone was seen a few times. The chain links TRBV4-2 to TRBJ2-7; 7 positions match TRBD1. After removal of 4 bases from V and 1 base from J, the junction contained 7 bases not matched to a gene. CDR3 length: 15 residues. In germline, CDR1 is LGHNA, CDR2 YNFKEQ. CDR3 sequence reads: CASSRDRATSYEQYF. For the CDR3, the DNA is TGTGCCAGCAGCCGCGACAGGGCTACATCCTACGAGCAGTACTTC.

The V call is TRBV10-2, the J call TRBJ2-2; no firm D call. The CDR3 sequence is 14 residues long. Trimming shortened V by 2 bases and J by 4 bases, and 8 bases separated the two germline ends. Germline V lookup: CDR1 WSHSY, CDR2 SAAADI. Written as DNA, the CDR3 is TGCGCCAGCAGTGAGCCCCACCTCACCGGGGAGCTGTTTTTT. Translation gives CASSEPHLTGELFF.

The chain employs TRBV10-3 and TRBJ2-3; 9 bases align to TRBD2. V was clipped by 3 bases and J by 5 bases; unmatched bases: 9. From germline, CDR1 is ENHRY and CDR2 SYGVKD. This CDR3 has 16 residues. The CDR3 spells CAISDIGREGGDTQYF. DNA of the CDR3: TGTGCCATCAGTGATATCGGGCGGGAGGGAGGAGATACGCAGTATTTT.

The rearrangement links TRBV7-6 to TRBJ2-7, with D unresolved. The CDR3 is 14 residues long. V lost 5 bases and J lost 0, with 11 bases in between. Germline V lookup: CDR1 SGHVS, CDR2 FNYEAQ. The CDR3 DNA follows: TGTGCCAGCAGCCCGTATGGGTTCTCCTACGAGCAGTACTTC. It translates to CASSPYGFSYEQYF.

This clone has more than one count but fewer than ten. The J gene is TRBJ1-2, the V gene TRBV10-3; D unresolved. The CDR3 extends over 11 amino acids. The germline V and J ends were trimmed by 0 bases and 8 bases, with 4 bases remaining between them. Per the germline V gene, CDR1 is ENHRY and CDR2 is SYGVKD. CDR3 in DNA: TGTGCCATCAGTGAGTCCGGGGGCTACACCTTC. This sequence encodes CAISESGGYTF.

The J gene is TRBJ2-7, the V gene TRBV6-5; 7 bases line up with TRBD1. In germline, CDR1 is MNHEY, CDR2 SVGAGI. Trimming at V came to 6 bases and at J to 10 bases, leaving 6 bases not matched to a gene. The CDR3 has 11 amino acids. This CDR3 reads CASSRGQSQYF. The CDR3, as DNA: TGTGCCAGCAGCCGGGGACAGTCCCAGTACTTC.

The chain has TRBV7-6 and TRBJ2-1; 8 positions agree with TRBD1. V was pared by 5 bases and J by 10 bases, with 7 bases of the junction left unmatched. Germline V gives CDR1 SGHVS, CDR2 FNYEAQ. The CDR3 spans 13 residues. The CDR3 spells CASSVDRVYEQFF. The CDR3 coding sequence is TGTGCCAGCAGCGTGGACAGGGTGTACGAGCAGTTCTTC.

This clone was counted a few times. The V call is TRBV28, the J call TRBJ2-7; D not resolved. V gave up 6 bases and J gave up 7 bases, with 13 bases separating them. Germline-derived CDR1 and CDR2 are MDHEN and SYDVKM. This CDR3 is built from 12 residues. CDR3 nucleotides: TGTGCCAGCAGCTCTGGACCCAGGGAGCAGTACTTC. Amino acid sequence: CASSSGPREQYF.

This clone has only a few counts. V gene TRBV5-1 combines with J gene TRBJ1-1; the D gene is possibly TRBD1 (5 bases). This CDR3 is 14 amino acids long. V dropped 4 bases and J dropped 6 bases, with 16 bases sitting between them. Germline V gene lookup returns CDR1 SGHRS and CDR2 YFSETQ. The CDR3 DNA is TGCGCCAGCAGCCTGCTATTAGGGGACCCTGAAGCTTTCTTT. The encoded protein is CASSLLLGDPEAFF. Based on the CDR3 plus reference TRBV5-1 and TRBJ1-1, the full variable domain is KAGVTQTPRYLIKTRGQQVTLSCSPISGHRSVSWYQQTPGQGLQFLFEYFSETQRNKGNFPGRFSGRQFSNSRSEMNVSTLELGDSALYLCASSLLLGDPEAFFGQGTRLTVV.

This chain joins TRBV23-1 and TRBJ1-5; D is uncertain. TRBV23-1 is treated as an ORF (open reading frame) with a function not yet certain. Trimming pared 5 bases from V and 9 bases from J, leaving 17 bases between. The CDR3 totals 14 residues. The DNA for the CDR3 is TGCGCCAGCAGTTTCAACCCCGGGTCCGGGCCCCAGCATTTT. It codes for CASSFNPGSGPQHF.

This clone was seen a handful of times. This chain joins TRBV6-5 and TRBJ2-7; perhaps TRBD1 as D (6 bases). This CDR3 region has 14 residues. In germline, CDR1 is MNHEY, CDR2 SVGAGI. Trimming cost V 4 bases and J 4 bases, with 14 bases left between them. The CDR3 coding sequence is TGTGCCAGCAGTTCCGGGACAATGGGATACGAGCAGTACTTC. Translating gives CASSSGTMGYEQYF.

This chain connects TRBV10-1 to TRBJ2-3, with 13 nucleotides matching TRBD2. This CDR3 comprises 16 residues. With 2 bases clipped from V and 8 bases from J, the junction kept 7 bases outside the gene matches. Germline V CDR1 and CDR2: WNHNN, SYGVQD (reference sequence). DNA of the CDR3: TGCGCCAGCAGTGAGAGCCGGACTAGCGGGGGAGGTACGCAGTATTTT. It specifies CASSESRTSGGGTQYF.

In DNA, the CDR3 is TGTGCCAGCACCGAATTCAATCAGCCCCAGCATTTT. Protein sequence: CASTEFNQPQHF. The genes are TRBV2 and TRBJ1-5; unclear D gene. Germline CDR1 is SNHLY and CDR2 is FYNNEI. V lost 7 bases and J 3 bases, leaving 7 bases between the germline ends. The CDR3 is made up of 12 amino acids.

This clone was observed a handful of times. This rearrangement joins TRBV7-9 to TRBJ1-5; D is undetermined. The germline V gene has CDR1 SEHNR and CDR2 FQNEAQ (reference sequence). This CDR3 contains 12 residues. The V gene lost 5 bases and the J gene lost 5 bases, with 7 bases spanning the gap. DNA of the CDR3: TGTGCCAGCAGCGACGGATATCAGCCCCAGCATTTT. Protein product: CASSDGYQPQHF.

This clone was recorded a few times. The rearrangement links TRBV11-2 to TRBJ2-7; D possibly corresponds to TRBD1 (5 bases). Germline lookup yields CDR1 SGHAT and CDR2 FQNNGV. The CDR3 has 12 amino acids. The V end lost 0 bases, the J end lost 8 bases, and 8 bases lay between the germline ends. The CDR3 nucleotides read TGTGCCAGCAGCTTAGAATGGACACAGCAGTACTTC. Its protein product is CASSLEWTQQYF.

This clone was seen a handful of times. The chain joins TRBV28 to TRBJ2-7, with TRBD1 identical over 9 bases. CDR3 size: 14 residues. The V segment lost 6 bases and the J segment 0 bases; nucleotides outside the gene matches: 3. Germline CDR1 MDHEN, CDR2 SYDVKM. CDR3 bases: TGTGCCAGCAGCCCGGGACAGGGCTCCTACGAGCAGTACTTC. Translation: CASSPGQGSYEQYF.

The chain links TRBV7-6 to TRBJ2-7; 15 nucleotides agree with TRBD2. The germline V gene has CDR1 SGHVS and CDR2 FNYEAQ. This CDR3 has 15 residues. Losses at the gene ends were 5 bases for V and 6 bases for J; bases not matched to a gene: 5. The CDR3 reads CASSGTSGRTSEQYF. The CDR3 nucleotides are TGTGCCAGCAGCGGGACTAGCGGGAGGACTAGCGAGCAGTACTTC. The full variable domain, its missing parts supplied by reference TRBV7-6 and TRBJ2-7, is GAGVSQSPRYKVTKRGQDVALRCDPISGHVSLYWYRQALGQGPEFLTYFNYEAQQDKSGLPNDRFSAERPEGSISTLTIQRTEQRDSAMYRCASSGTSGRTSEQYFGPGTRLTVT.

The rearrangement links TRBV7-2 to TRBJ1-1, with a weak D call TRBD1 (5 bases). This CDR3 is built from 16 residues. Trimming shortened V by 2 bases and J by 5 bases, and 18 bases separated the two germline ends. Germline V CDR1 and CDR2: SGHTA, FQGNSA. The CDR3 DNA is TGTGCCAGCAGCTTACGGAGGTCAGGGACGGGAACTGAAGCTTTCTTT. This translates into CASSLRRSGTGTEAFF.